Below, 30 T cell receptor beta chains from the same sample are listed, as sequenced in a study of blood T cell repertoires in COVID-19. Generated by immunoSEQ multiplex PCR, the TCRdb table keeps only in-frame clones and is missing some. The profile shows 170,000 or so clones, approximately 84% of them singletons. The source material was PBMCs or T cells enriched from blood (not recorded which). The receptors shown here come from a woman in her forties or fifties who had recovered from COVID-19.

The J gene is TRBJ1-5, the V gene TRBV19; TRBD1 matches at 10 bases. Trimming cost V 6 bases and J 4 bases; bases outside gene matches: 6. Germline V gene sequence: CDR1 LNHDA, CDR2 SQIVND (reference sequence). The CDR3 has 15 residues. The CDR3 loop is CASSKTGGPNQPQHF. The CDR3 DNA reads as TGTGCCAGTAGCAAGACAGGGGGCCCAAATCAGCCCCAGCATTTT.

This chain links TRBV7-2 with TRBJ2-2; 8 bases are a match to TRBD2. This CDR3 region has 17 residues. Trimming cost V 1 base and J 1 base; bases outside gene matches: 5. Germline V lookup: CDR1 SGHTA, CDR2 FQGNSA. The CDR3 reads CASSLEAGTRNTGELFF. CDR3 DNA sequence: TGTGCCAGCAGCTTAGAGGCCGGGACTAGGAACACCGGGGAGCTGTTTTTT. Full variable domain (remainder filled in from reference TRBV7-2 and TRBJ2-2): GAGVSQSPSNKVTEKGKDVELRCDPISGHTALYWYRQSLGQGLEFLIYFQGNSAPDKSGLPSDRFSAERTGGSVSTLTIQRTQQEDSAVYLCASSLEAGTRNTGELFFGEGSRLTVL.

The chain carries TRBV5-1 and TRBJ1-2, with D perhaps matching TRBD1 (6 bases). Per the germline V gene, CDR1 is SGHRS and CDR2 is YFSETQ. This CDR3 is built from 14 residues. Trimming cost V 4 bases and J 2 bases, with 12 bases left between them. CDR3 protein: CASSPVQGNYGYTF. The CDR3 coding sequence is TGCGCCAGCAGCCCCGTACAGGGAAACTATGGCTACACCTTC. The complete variable domain, with remaining parts taken from reference TRBV5-1 and TRBJ1-2, reads KAGVTQTPRYLIKTRGQQVTLSCSPISGHRSVSWYQQTPGQGLQFLFEYFSETQRNKGNFPGRFSGRQFSNSRSEMNVSTLELGDSALYLCASSPVQGNYGYTFGSGTRLTVV.

V usage is TRBV2 and J usage is TRBJ1-2, with a weak D call TRBD1 (6 bases). The V gene lost 3 bases and the J gene lost 4 bases, with 12 bases spanning the gap. Per the germline V gene, CDR1 is SNHLY and CDR2 is FYNNEI. This CDR3 comprises 14 residues. CDR3 DNA: TGTGCCAGCAGTGATCCCGGGACACGCTATGGCTACACCTTC. Protein: CASSDPGTRYGYTF.

The gene calls are TRBV19 and TRBJ1-1, with D possibly being TRBD1 (6 bases). The CDR3 runs 15 residues. V gave up 3 bases and J gave up 1 base, with 12 bases separating them. Germline V lookup: CDR1 LNHDA, CDR2 SQIVND (reference sequence). CDR3 sequence: CASSISWTANTEAFF. CDR3 bases: TGTGCCAGTAGTATCTCGTGGACAGCGAACACTGAAGCTTTCTTT.

The genes are TRBV30 and TRBJ1-5; D unclear. V was pared by 2 bases and J by 0 bases, with 8 bases between. The length of the CDR3 is 14 residues. Germline loops: CDR1 GTSNPN, CDR2 SVGIG (reference sequence). As DNA, the CDR3 is TGTGCCTGGAGTCCCGAGTATAGCAATCAGCCCCAGCATTTT. This translates into CAWSPEYSNQPQHF.

This clone appeared once. J is TRBJ1-1 and V is TRBV12-3 or TRBV12-4; D call uncertain. The CDR3 runs 12 residues. Trimming left V 2 bases short and J 10 bases short, with 11 bases between. For the CDR3, the DNA is TGTGCCAGCAGTTTAATAAGGGAGGGAGCTTTCTTT. This codes for CASSLIREGAFF.

V gene TRBV27 combines with J gene TRBJ1-1, with TRBD1 matching 7 bases. With 7 bases clipped from V and 4 bases from J, the junction kept 12 bases outside the gene matches. This CDR3 is built from 15 residues. CDR1 MNHEY and CDR2 SMNVEV come from the germline V gene (reference sequence). The CDR3 nucleotides are TGTGCCAGCACCCCCCGAGGACAGGCCTCCACTGAAGCTTTCTTT. It is translated as CASTPRGQASTEAFF.

This chain joins TRBV5-1 and TRBJ1-2; 7 nucleotides match TRBD1. The CDR3 totals 13 residues. CDR1 is SGHRS, CDR2 YFSETQ, per germline. V trimming: 1 base; J trimming: 8 bases; junction bases outside the gene matches: 5. The DNA for the CDR3 is TGCGCCAGCAGCTTGTCGACAGGGAACGGCTACACCTTC. This translates into CASSLSTGNGYTF.

Only one count was recorded for this clone. V is TRBV15 and J is TRBJ2-5; D is perhaps TRBD2 (6 bases). CDR1 LNHNV and CDR2 YYDKDF come from the germline V gene (reference sequence). This CDR3 is built from 17 residues. The V end lost 2 bases, the J end lost 5 bases, and 21 bases lay between the germline ends. DNA for the CDR3: TGTGCCACCAGCAGATCGGGGATAGCGGCACTAGGGGAGACCCAGTACTTC. It is translated as CATSRSGIAALGETQYF.

The rearrangement uses TRBV30 and TRBJ2-1, with TRBD1 matching 7 bases. From germline, CDR1 is GTSNPN and CDR2 SVGIG (reference sequence). V dropped 3 bases and J dropped 4; count of bases not matched to a gene: 3. This CDR3 comprises 13 residues. CDR3 residues: CAWSDRVYNEQFF. CDR3 DNA sequence: TGTGCCTGGAGCGACAGGGTATACAATGAGCAGTTCTTC.

The V call is TRBV6-5, the J call TRBJ1-3, with a weak D call TRBD1 (5 bases). CDR3 length: 15 residues. Germline values: CDR1 MNHEY, CDR2 SVGAGI. V shed 6 bases and J shed 0 bases, with 12 bases lying between them. Written as DNA, the CDR3 is TGTGCCAGCAGCCCAGGGATTTCCTCTGGAAACACCATATATTTT. This gives the protein CASSPGISSGNTIYF.

The chain joins TRBV11-1 to TRBJ2-7; 8 bases agree with TRBD2. The CDR3 consists of 15 residues. Germline V gene lookup returns CDR1 SGHAT and CDR2 FQDESV (reference sequence). V shed 5 bases and J 5 bases; nucleotides not matched to a gene: 11. In DNA form, the CDR3 reads TGTGCCAGCAGCAGCCTTGCGGGAGGTTTCAACGAGCAGTACTTC. Protein: CASSSLAGGFNEQYF.

The chain employs TRBV7-3 and TRBJ2-2, with TRBD2 matching over 10 bases. The CDR3 spans 18 residues. The germline CDR1 and CDR2 sequences are SGHTA and FQGTGA. With V trimmed by 1 base and J by 5 bases, 10 bases remained unmatched. The CDR3 loop reads CASSLRGLAGAGTGELFF. The CDR3 nucleotides read TGTGCCAGCAGCTTAAGAGGCCTAGCGGGAGCGGGTACCGGGGAGCTGTTTTTT.

V usage is TRBV6-5 and J usage is TRBJ2-1, with a tentative D call TRBD2 (6 bases). The CDR3 is 15 residues long. Trimming removed 0 bases at V and 7 bases at J, with 13 bases between. Germline V CDR1 and CDR2: MNHEY, SVGAGI. CDR3 in amino acids: CASSYSGGIRNEQFF. DNA of the CDR3: TGTGCCAGCAGTTACTCAGGCGGGATTCGTAATGAGCAGTTCTTC.

The chain recombines TRBV13 with TRBJ2-1; 9 bases line up with TRBD2. With V trimmed by 5 bases and J by 6 bases, 5 bases remained unmatched. Germline V gene data show CDR1 as PRHDT and CDR2 as FYEKMQ (reference sequence). This CDR3 comprises 14 residues. Written as DNA, the CDR3 is TGTGCCAGCAGCCTAGCGGGAAATCCCAATGAGCAGTTCTTC. Translated: CASSLAGNPNEQFF.

This chain connects TRBV5-4 to TRBJ2-1, with D possibly being TRBD2 (6 bases). Germline lookup yields CDR1 SGHNT and CDR2 YYREEE (reference sequence). V was trimmed by 0 bases and J by 3 bases, leaving 13 bases between them. The CDR3 is 16 residues long. CDR3 loop: CASSLGRELVYNEQFF. The CDR3, as DNA: TGTGCCAGCAGCTTGGGTCGGGAGTTGGTCTACAATGAGCAGTTCTTC.

The rearrangement uses TRBV2 and TRBJ1-6; possible D gene TRBD1, 5 bases. CDR1 and CDR2 (germline): SNHLY, FYNNEI. CDR3 length: 14 amino acids. V shed 3 bases and J shed 7 bases, with 10 bases lying between them. CDR3 residues: CASSDGALNSPLHF. Here the CDR3 DNA reads TGTGCCAGCAGTGATGGGGCCCTAAATTCACCCCTCCACTTT.

DNA of the CDR3: TGCAGCGTTGGGTTTGATGGAGGCAGTGGAGCTAACTATGGCTACACCTTC. Translation: CSVGFDGGSGANYGYTF. The rearrangement links TRBV29-1 to TRBJ1-2; no reliable D call. CDR1 and CDR2 from the germline V gene are SQVTM and ANQGSEA. This CDR3 has 17 residues. V lost 4 bases and J lost 0, with 21 bases in between.

The chain combines TRBV25-1 with TRBJ1-1, with 8 positions matching TRBD1. J lost 0 bases, V lost 6 bases, and 15 bases had no gene match. Germline assignment: CDR1 MGHDK and CDR2 SYGVNS. CDR3 length: 18 amino acids. The CDR3 DNA follows: TGTGCCAGCAGCCCCGGACAGGGTCTTTTTGGGATGAACACTGAAGCTTTCTTT. It specifies CASSPGQGLFGMNTEAFF.

V gene TRBV5-1 combines with J gene TRBJ1-4; D might be TRBD1 (5 bases). Germline V CDR1 and CDR2: SGHRS, YFSETQ. Trimming cost V 4 bases and J 3 bases, with 13 bases left between them. The CDR3 consists of 15 residues. CDR3 nucleotide sequence: TGCGCCAGCAGCCGCGACCCGGGGGCTAATGAAAAACTGTTTTTT. It yields the protein CASSRDPGANEKLFF.

The rearrangement links TRBV5-8 to TRBJ1-4, with 8 bases lining up with TRBD1. The CDR3 covers 16 residues. Trimming cost V 4 bases and J 0 bases; bases outside gene matches: 5. Germline CDR1 is SGHTS and CDR2 is YDEGEE. As DNA, the CDR3 is TGTGCCAGCAGCCACGGGACAGGAGCAACTAATGAAAAACTGTTTTTT. It codes for CASSHGTGATNEKLFF.

The chain has TRBV11-2 and TRBJ1-4; D unclear. The V and J ends lost 2 bases and 5 bases respectively, with 3 bases between them. Germline V gene lookup returns CDR1 SGHAT and CDR2 FQNNGV. This CDR3 is 12 amino acids long. CDR3 amino acids: CASSLPNEKLFF. The CDR3 DNA reads TGTGCCAGCAGCTTACCAAATGAAAAACTGTTTTTT.

The J gene is TRBJ2-1, the V gene TRBV19; 9 nucleotides match TRBD2. This CDR3 is 16 amino acids long. The trim removed 5 bases at V and 1 base at J, leaving 6 bases unmatched. Germline values: CDR1 LNHDA, CDR2 SQIVND (reference sequence). The CDR3 DNA follows: TGTGCCAGTAGTTTAAGTAGCGGGAGTTCCTACAATGAGCAGTTCTTC. Its protein is CASSLSSGSSYNEQFF.

The chain has TRBV2 and TRBJ1-6; D possibly corresponds to TRBD1 (6 bases). The CDR3 is made up of 15 amino acids. The germline V and J ends were trimmed by 2 bases and 6 bases, with 11 bases remaining between them. Germline V gene data show CDR1 as SNHLY and CDR2 as FYNNEI. The CDR3: CASSERTASNSPLHF. CDR3 sequence (DNA): TGTGCCAGCAGTGAAAGGACAGCCTCTAATTCACCCCTCCACTTT. The full variable domain, rest sourced from reference TRBV2 and TRBJ1-6, is EPEVTQTPSHQVTQMGQEVILRCVPISNHLYFYWYRQILGQKVEFLVSFYNNEISEKSEIFDDQFSVERPDGSNFTLKIRSTKLEDSAMYFCASSERTASNSPLHFGNGTRLTVT.

The gene calls are TRBV11-2 and TRBJ2-1; 7 nucleotides match TRBD2. This CDR3 is 16 amino acids long. Germline V gives CDR1 SGHAT, CDR2 FQNNGV. Trimming took 2 bases from V and 8 from J; bases not matched to a gene: 12. CDR3 nucleotides: TGTGCCAGCAGCTTACAATTGGCGGGAGAATTGTATGAGCAGTTCTTC. Translation: CASSLQLAGELYEQFF.

Concerning this clone itself: Other DNA sequences in this specimen translate into the identical CDR3. The chain is built from TRBV5-1 and TRBJ1-1, with TRBD1 matching over 9 bases. The CDR3 has 15 residues. Trimming at V came to 2 bases and at J to 2 bases, leaving 4 bases not matched to a gene. Germline assignment: CDR1 SGHRS and CDR2 YFSETQ. The CDR3 reads CASSLRTGENTEAFF. The DNA for the CDR3 is TGCGCCAGCAGCTTACGGACAGGGGAAAACACTGAAGCTTTCTTT.

The chain couples TRBV19 to TRBJ1-5; TRBD1 agrees at 9 bases. The trim removed 9 bases at V and 6 bases at J, leaving 9 bases unmatched. The V gene's germline CDR1 is LNHDA and CDR2 SQIVND (reference sequence). The length of the CDR3 is 14 residues. The DNA for the CDR3 is TGTGCCAGCAAGATGGGACAGGGCTCTCAGCCCCAGCATTTT. Protein sequence: CASKMGQGSQPQHF. Full variable domain (missing parts from reference TRBV19 and TRBJ1-5): DGGITQSPKYLFRKEGQNVTLSCEQNLNHDAMYWYRQDPGQGLRLIYYSQIVNDFQKGDIAEGYSVSREKKESFPLTVTSAQKNPTAFYLCASKMGQGSQPQHFGDGTRLSIL.

The rearrangement uses TRBV7-2 and TRBJ2-3; TRBD2 matches 11 bases. The junction had 10 bases not matched to a gene; V was cut back by 5 bases and J by 3 bases. This CDR3 spans 17 amino acids. Germline V gene lookup returns CDR1 SGHTA and CDR2 FQGNSA. CDR3 amino acids: CASSAYQLAGVTDTQYF. For the CDR3, the DNA is TGTGCCAGCAGCGCCTACCAACTAGCGGGAGTTACAGATACGCAGTATTTT.

The CDR3 DNA reads as TGTGCCAGCAACCCTATCGGGGGATACGGCGGCTACACCTTC. Translation gives CASNPIGGYGGYTF. The V gene is TRBV9, the J gene TRBJ1-2; perhaps TRBD1 as D (5 bases). V shed 6 bases and J shed 8 bases, with 20 bases lying between them. Germline-derived CDR1 and CDR2 are SGDLS and YYNGEE. The CDR3 extends over 14 amino acids.